This TCR beta chain was recovered during a study of T cell changes during pregnancy in multiple sclerosis. TCRdb's table, derived via immunoSEQ multiplex PCR, lists solely in-frame clones and lacks some. The sample includes about 46,000 clones, 75% to 95% of them seen just once. CDR3 length: 13 amino acids. Looked up from germline, CDR1 is MRHNA and CDR2 is SNTAGT. Trimming took off 3 bases at V and 2 bases at J, with 6 bases between the two ends. Here the sequenced sample was CD8+ T cells from peripheral blood mononuclear cells, taken after pregnancy. The origin of this receptor is a female donor with multiple sclerosis, enrolled in a pregnancy study. The J gene is TRBJ2-3, the V gene TRBV6-4; no reliable D call. The CDR3 bases are TGTGCCAGCAGTGAGCGGTCCACAGATACGCAGTATTTT. Translated: CASSERSTDTQYF.